This record concerns one T cell receptor beta chain sequence. TCRdb fed the RT-PCR reads into MiXCR, producing one record per CDR3 protein. Seen here are some 200,000 distinct CDR3 sequences, less than 45% observed once, and the top ten hold about 33%. This specimen belongs to a study of patients and donors after allogeneic stem cell transplantation. The CDR3 extends over 15 amino acids. Deletions cut 2 bases from V and 6 bases from J, with 16 bases between. The germline CDR1 and CDR2 sequences are SGDLS and YYNGEE. This chain links TRBV9 with TRBJ2-3; D unresolved. The sequence came from a human donor who was either an allogeneic HSCT recipient or a stem cell or donor lymphocyte infusion donor (not recorded which). It is not recorded whose cells these are; they may come from a transplant donor. What was sequenced was blood, either unsorted or a sorted T cell fraction (not recorded which). The CDR3 coding sequence is TGTGCCAGCAGCGTCAGGAGCGCGGCATCTGATACGCAGTATTTT. Translation: CASSVRSAASDTQYF.